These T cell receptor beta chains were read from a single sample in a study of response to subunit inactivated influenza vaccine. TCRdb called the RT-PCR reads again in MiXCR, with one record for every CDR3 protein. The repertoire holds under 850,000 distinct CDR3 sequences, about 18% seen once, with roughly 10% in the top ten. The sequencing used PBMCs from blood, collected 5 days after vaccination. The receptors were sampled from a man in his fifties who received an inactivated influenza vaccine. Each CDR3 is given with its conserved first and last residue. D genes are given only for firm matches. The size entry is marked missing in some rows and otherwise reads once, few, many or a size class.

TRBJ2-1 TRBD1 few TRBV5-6 CASSFLDRGDHEQFF TGTGCCAGCAGCTTCTTGGACAGGGGAGACCATGAGCAGTTCTTC
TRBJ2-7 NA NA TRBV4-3 CASSQDDRGLSVVQYF TGCGCCAGCAGCCAAGATGATAGGGGACTTTCGGTTGTGCAGTACTTC
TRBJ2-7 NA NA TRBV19 CASSIGRSYEQYF TGTGCCAGTAGTATCGGCAGATCCTACGAGCAGTACTTC
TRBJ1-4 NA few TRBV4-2 CASSQERTRRFTGEKLFF TGTGCCAGCAGCCAAGAGAGGACAAGGCGGTTTACGGGTGAAAAACTGTTTTTT
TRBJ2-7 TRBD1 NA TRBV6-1 CASRTTGLAYEQYF TGTGCCAGCAGGACGACAGGGCTCGCCTACGAGCAGTACTTC
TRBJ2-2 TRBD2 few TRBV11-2 CASTAMLAGVINTGELFF TGTGCCAGCACCGCAATGCTAGCGGGGGTCATAAACACCGGGGAGCTGTTTTTT
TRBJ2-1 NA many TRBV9 CASSVAGSNEQFF TGTGCCAGCAGCGTAGCGGGGAGCAATGAGCAGTTCTTC
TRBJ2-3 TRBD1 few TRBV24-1 CATSDFGSQPGTAGGATGDTQYF TGTGCCACCAGTGATTTCGGTTCCCAGCCCGGAACAGCAGGGGGCGCGACAGGAGATACGCAGTATTTT
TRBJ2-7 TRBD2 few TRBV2 CASRVGRVYEQYF TGTGCCAGCAGGGTAGGGAGGGTATACGAGCAGTACTTC
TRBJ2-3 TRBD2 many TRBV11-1 CASSYPPRLAGVRDTQYF TGTGCCAGCAGCTACCCACCCAGACTAGCGGGAGTGAGGGATACGCAGTATTTT
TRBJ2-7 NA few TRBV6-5 CASRLGGGGEQYF TGTGCCAGCAGATTAGGAGGGGGCGGCGAGCAGTACTTC
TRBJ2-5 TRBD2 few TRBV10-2 CASMGRLATETQYF TGCGCCAGCATGGGTCGACTAGCGACGGAGACCCAGTACTTC
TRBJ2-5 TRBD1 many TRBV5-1 CASSWGQAQETQYF TGCGCCAGCAGCTGGGGACAGGCCCAAGAGACCCAGTACTTC
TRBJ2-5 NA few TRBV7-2 CASSLASAGETQYF TGTGCCAGCAGCTTAGCTTCCGCAGGGGAGACCCAGTACTTC
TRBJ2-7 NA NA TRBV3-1 CASSQDRYNEQYF TGTGCCAGCAGCCAAGACCGCTATAACGAGCAGTACTTC
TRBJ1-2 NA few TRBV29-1 CSVTGDNGYGYTF TGCAGCGTGACGGGGGATAATGGCTATGGCTACACCTTC